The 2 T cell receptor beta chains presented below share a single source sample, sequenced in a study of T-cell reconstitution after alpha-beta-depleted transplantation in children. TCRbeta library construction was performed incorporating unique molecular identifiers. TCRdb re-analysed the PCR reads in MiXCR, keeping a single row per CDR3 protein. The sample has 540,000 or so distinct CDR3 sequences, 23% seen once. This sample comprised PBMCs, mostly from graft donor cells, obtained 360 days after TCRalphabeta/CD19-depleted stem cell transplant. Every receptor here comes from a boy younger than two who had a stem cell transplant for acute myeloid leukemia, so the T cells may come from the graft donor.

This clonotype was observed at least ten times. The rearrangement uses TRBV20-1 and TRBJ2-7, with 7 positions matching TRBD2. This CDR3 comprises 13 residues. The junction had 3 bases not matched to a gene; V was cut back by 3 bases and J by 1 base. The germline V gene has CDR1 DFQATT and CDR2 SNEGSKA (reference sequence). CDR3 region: CSARPAGSYEQYF. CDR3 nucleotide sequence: TGCAGTGCTAGGCCAGCGGGGTCCTACGAGCAGTACTTC.

CDR3 amino acids: CSASVKQETQYF. CDR3 sequence (DNA): TGCAGTGCTAGTGTAAAACAAGAGACCCAGTACTTC. The chain recombines TRBV20-1 with TRBJ2-5; D gene ambiguous. From germline, CDR1 is DFQATT and CDR2 SNEGSKA (reference sequence). V was pared by 3 bases and J by 2 bases, with 7 bases between. This CDR3 comprises 12 residues.